The rows below give T cell receptor beta chains drawn from one sample of a study of control samples from healthy donors and cancer patients. Libraries were prepared by immunoSEQ multiplex PCR; TCRdb keeps only in-frame clonotypes and omits some of them. Among roughly 93,000 clones, 85% to 90% were seen once, and the ten largest hold less than 10%. Sequencing was carried out using PBMCs. The receptor set was obtained from a woman in her forties or fifties with colorectal cancer. Each CDR3 is given with its conserved first and last residue. D genes are given only for firm matches. Rows may omit the clone size; those that give it use once, few, many or a size class.

>-|TRBJ2-6|TRBV6-2/TRBV6-3|-
CASSLGANVLTF
TGTGCCAGCAGTCTGGGGGCCAACGTCCTGACTTTC
>TRBD1|TRBJ1-1|TRBV4-3|-
CASSQRTGTNTEAFF
TGCGCCAGCAGCCAACGGACAGGGACGAACACTGAAGCTTTCTTT
>-|TRBJ2-3|TRBV4-3|-
CASSQVVTGYADTQYF
TGCGCCAGCAGCCAAGTTGTAACAGGGTACGCAGATACGCAGTATTTT
>TRBD2|TRBJ2-1|TRBV2|-
CASTITSGPSNGAYNEQFF
TGTGCCAGCACTATTACTAGCGGGCCGTCTAATGGAGCCTACAATGAGCAGTTCTTC
>TRBD2|TRBJ2-3|TRBV10-3|few
CAISETQRGGSTDTQYF
TGTGCCATCAGTGAGACCCAGCGGGGGGGATCCACAGATACGCAGTATTTT
>-|TRBJ2-5|TRBV12-3/TRBV12-4|once
CASTQGVAETQYF
TGTGCCAGCACCCAAGGGGTTGCAGAGACCCAGTACTTC
>-|TRBJ1-6|TRBV7-3|-
CASSLMGLPNSPLHF
TGTGCCAGCAGCTTAATGGGGCTTCCGAATTCACCCCTCCACTTT
>-|TRBJ1-5|TRBV9|-
CASSPTGDSNQPQHF
TGTGCCAGCAGCCCCACGGGGGATAGCAATCAGCCCCAGCATTTT
>TRBD1|TRBJ2-6|TRBV2|-
CASSLDRAGANVLTF
TGTGCCAGCAGTCTGGACAGGGCCGGGGCCAACGTCCTGACTTTC
>-|TRBJ2-1|TRBV10-1|-
CASSEEGRGSYNEQFF
TGCGCCAGCAGTGAGGAGGGTCGGGGCTCCTACAATGAGCAGTTCTTC
>-|TRBJ1-2|TRBV20-1|-
CSAGGDGYTF
TGCAGTGCTGGGGGGGATGGCTACACCTTC
>-|TRBJ2-2|TRBV7-6|-
CASSLPVGHTGELFF
TGTGCCAGCAGCTTACCGGTAGGGCACACCGGGGAGCTGTTTTTT
>-|TRBJ1-4|TRBV29-1|-
CSVDSANEKLFF
TGCAGCGTTGACAGTGCGAATGAAAAACTGTTTTTT
>TRBD1|TRBJ1-4|TRBV2|-
CASSKDRGFDEKLFF
TGTGCCAGCAGTAAGGACAGGGGGTTTGATGAAAAACTGTTTTTT
>TRBD2|TRBJ2-3|TRBV27|-
CASSFWAPGLAGADTQYF
TGTGCCAGCAGTTTTTGGGCCCCGGGACTAGCGGGAGCAGATACGCAGTATTTT
>TRBD2|TRBJ2-2|TRBV18|-
CASSPRPLAGNTGELFF
TGTGCCAGCTCACCGCGACCCTTAGCGGGGAACACCGGGGAGCTGTTTTTT
>-|TRBJ1-5|TRBV6-4|-
CASSADSNQPQHF
TGTGCCAGCAGTGCTGACAGCAATCAGCCCCAGCATTTT
>-|TRBJ1-1|TRBV5-5|-
CASSLTSRENTEAFF
TGTGCCAGCAGCTTAACATCCAGGGAGAACACTGAAGCTTTCTTT
>TRBD2|TRBJ2-3|TRBV3-1/TRBV3-2|-
CASSHSGSTDTQYF
TGTGCCAGCAGCCATAGCGGGAGCACAGATACGCAGTATTTT
>TRBD1|TRBJ1-5|TRBV19|once
CASSIGTGGPAGNQPQHF
TGTGCCAGTAGTATCGGGACAGGGGGCCCCGCGGGCAATCAGCCCCAGCATTTT
>-|TRBJ1-2|TRBV20-1|-
CSASGDGYTF
TGCAGTGCTAGTGGGGACGGCTACACCTTC
>TRBD2|TRBJ2-3|TRBV5-1|-
CASSPGVAGGPSTDTQYF
TGCGCCAGCAGCCCCGGGGTAGCGGGGGGGCCTAGCACAGATACGCAGTATTTT
>TRBD1|TRBJ2-2|TRBV19|once
CASSMGQGNTGELFF
TGTGCCAGTAGTATGGGACAGGGAAACACCGGGGAGCTGTTTTTT
>-|TRBJ1-4|TRBV19|-
CASSIGEKLFF
TGTGCCAGTAGTATAGGTGAAAAACTGTTTTTT
>TRBD2|TRBJ2-1|TRBV7-8|-
CASRPRLAGYNEQFF
TGTGCCAGCAGGCCGCGACTAGCGGGCTACAATGAGCAGTTCTTC